This record looks at one T cell receptor beta chain sequence and its context. The antigen it binds to is not known. There are no base qualities to consult, and no much larger clone falls within one base. This entry is derived from a study of T cell changes during pregnancy in multiple sclerosis (dated by TCRdb to between 2017 and 2020). Turning to the overall study: The study examined how the T cell repertoire changed over the course of pregnancy in women with multiple sclerosis.

Receptors were amplified or captured by the immunoSEQ multiplex PCR assay. TCRdb's version of the immuneACCESS table is confined to in-frame rearrangements and falls short of the full clone set. An unresolved V gene accounts for under half of the shortfall where checked; the remainder is of unknown origin. The sample table shows approximately 24,000 clones, and 80% to 90% are seen once. Around 8% of the sample belongs to the ten largest clones. The CDR3 goes from the cysteine to the phenylalanine over 15 residues. Only the CDR3 DNA stays, 45 bases, in frame from base 1. The V end gives up 2 bases and the J end 5 bases, leaving 5 bases in the junction not matched to a gene. CDR1 and CDR2 are read off the germline V gene as MNHEY and SVGAGI.

This receptor was obtained from a female donor in good health, enrolled as a control in a pregnancy study. The sequencing here drew on CD8+ T cells from peripheral blood mononuclear cells, taken in the first trimester of pregnancy. The chain uses TRBV6-5 and TRBJ2-1; 8 of the junction bases match TRBD2. The DNA is as follows: TGTGCCAGCAGTTACGGGCGGGGGGCTGACAATGAGCAGTTCTTC. This is translated as CASSYGRGADNEQFF.